The rows below give T cell receptor beta chains drawn from one sample of a study of blood T cell repertoires in COVID-19. This table comes from immunoSEQ multiplex PCR, and its TCRdb copy is limited to in-frame clones, with some not included. The repertoire has around 60,000 clones, over 80% of them found once; the top ten carry around 3.8%. Sequencing was carried out using peripheral blood. Every receptor here comes from a woman aged 80 or over with acute or convalescent COVID-19. Both conserved end residues are part of each CDR3. The order of the fields is J gene, D gene, clone size, V gene, CDR3 DNA, CDR3 protein. D genes are given only for firm matches. The size entry is marked missing in some rows and otherwise reads once, few, many or a size class.

TRBJ1-2 TRBD1 NA TRBV29-1 TGCAGCGTTGAGCGGACAGGGACCACTAATGGCTACACCTTC CSVERTGTTNGYTF
TRBJ1-3 TRBD1 NA TRBV7-2 TGTGCCATCCGTCTCGGACAGGGAAGCACAGGAAACACCATATATTTT CAIRLGQGSTGNTIYF
TRBJ1-2 NA NA TRBV7-9 TGTGCCAGCACCCTCGGGGGGTCCAGCTACACCTTC CASTLGGSSYTF
TRBJ1-2 TRBD1 NA TRBV30 TGTGCCTGGAGTCTCAGGACAGGGTTCCCTTATGGCTACACCTTC CAWSLRTGFPYGYTF
TRBJ1-6 TRBD1 NA TRBV5-1 TGCGCCAGCAGCTTGGCGGGGACAGGGTATGGATCACCCCTCCACTTT CASSLAGTGYGSPLHF
TRBJ2-6 NA NA TRBV19 TGTGCCAGTAGCCTAATTGGAGGGTCAGGTGGGGCCAACGTCCTGACTTTC CASSLIGGSGGANVLTF
TRBJ1-2 NA NA TRBV3-1/TRBV3-2 TGTGCCAGCAGCCAAGCGGGGGGGATGAGTGGCTACACCTTC CASSQAGGMSGYTF
TRBJ2-3 NA NA TRBV19 TGTGCCAGTAGTATGGGACTGGGGAAGGATACGCAGTATTTT CASSMGLGKDTQYF
TRBJ1-5 TRBD1 NA TRBV10-2 TGCGCCAGCAGTGTAGCAGGGGGTAACCAGCCCCAGCATTTT CASSVAGGNQPQHF
TRBJ2-6 NA NA TRBV3-1/TRBV3-2 TGTGCCAGCAGCCCCTCGGGCTCTGGGGCCAACGTCCTGACTTTC CASSPSGSGANVLTF
TRBJ2-5 TRBD1 NA TRBV13 TGTGCCAGCACCGAGACAGGGTTCGGCGAGACCCAGTACTTC CASTETGFGETQYF
TRBJ1-6 TRBD1 NA TRBV6-5 TGTGCCAGCAGCCCGGGACAGGGGGTATCACCCCTCCACTTT CASSPGQGVSPLHF
TRBJ1-4 NA NA TRBV19 TGTGCCAGTAGTATAGGGAGACAGAAAACGCCTAATGAAAAACTGTTTTTT CASSIGRQKTPNEKLFF
TRBJ2-5 NA NA TRBV29-1 TGCAGCGTTGGTACAGGGCAAGAGACCCAGTACTTC CSVGTGQETQYF
TRBJ1-5 NA NA TRBV3-1/TRBV3-2 TGTGCCAGCAGCTCCAACAGGGATGGTCAGCCCCAGCATTTT CASSSNRDGQPQHF
TRBJ2-3 NA NA TRBV6-6 TGTGCCTACAGGGTAGGGGGCACAGATACGCAGTATTTT CAYRVGGTDTQYF
TRBJ2-1 NA NA TRBV3-1/TRBV3-2 TGTGCCAGCAGCCGACGGGGACAAATATACAATGAGCAGTTCTTC CASSRRGQIYNEQFF
TRBJ1-5 NA NA TRBV7-2 TGTGCCAGCAGCTTCCGGGGGAGCAATCAGCCCCAGCATTTT CASSFRGSNQPQHF
TRBJ2-5 NA NA TRBV19 TGTGCCAGTGGGAGGGGGGTCCGAGAGACCCAGTACTTC CASGRGVRETQYF
TRBJ1-1 NA NA TRBV2 TGTGCCAGCGGAAGGACATCAATGAACACTGAAGCTTTCTTT CASGRTSMNTEAFF
TRBJ1-2 NA few TRBV5-1 TGCGCCAGCAGCTTGGCCACAGGGTTGGGATATGGCTACACCTTC CASSLATGLGYGYTF
TRBJ2-1 TRBD2 NA TRBV4-1 TGCGCCAGCAGCCAAGACGAAGGCGGGAGGGGGGAAAATGAGCAGTTCTTC CASSQDEGGRGENEQFF
TRBJ1-2 NA NA TRBV29-1 TGCAGCGTCTCAGACAGTCTCGGTGGCTACACCTTC CSVSDSLGGYTF
TRBJ2-7 NA NA TRBV9 TGTGCCAGCAGCGTTCAGGGGAGCTCCTACGAGCAGTACTTC CASSVQGSSYEQYF
TRBJ1-5 NA NA TRBV19 TGTGCCAGTACCCTAAGGGGGGGCGGCAATCAGCCCCAGCATTTT CASTLRGGGNQPQHF
TRBJ2-7 NA NA TRBV5-1 TGCGCCAGCAGCTTGATTCTGGCAGGGAAACCCTACGAGCAGTACTTC CASSLILAGKPYEQYF
TRBJ1-1 NA NA TRBV5-1 TGCGCCAGCAGGGGCGAGAACACTGAAGCTTTCTTT CASRGENTEAFF
TRBJ2-1 NA few TRBV19 TGTGCCAGTAGGGTGTCAGGGTGGTCCTACAATGAGCAGTTCTTC CASRVSGWSYNEQFF
TRBJ2-6 NA NA TRBV15 TGTGCCACCAGCAGTTTTGAGGGGACAGGGGCCAACGTCCTGACTTTC CATSSFEGTGANVLTF
TRBJ2-7 NA NA TRBV5-6 TGTGCCAGCAGCTGGGATAGGGGCGAGCAGTACTTC CASSWDRGEQYF
TRBJ1-1 NA once TRBV11-2 TGTGCCAGCAGCTTATTCCGAGACGGCGGCACTGAAGCTTTCTTT CASSLFRDGGTEAFF
TRBJ2-3 TRBD1 NA TRBV3-1/TRBV3-2 TGTGCCAGCCAAGAATACTCGGGGACAGGCACAGATACGCAGTATTTT CASQEYSGTGTDTQYF